This T cell receptor beta chain comes out of a study of T cell responses to AZD1222 COVID-19 vaccine. With 7 bases removed from V and 4 bases from J, the gap between germline ends came to 8 bases. This CDR3 is 12 amino acids long. CDR1 and CDR2 (germline): SEHNR, FQNEAQ (reference sequence). Measured with immunoSEQ multiplex PCR; TCRdb has only the in-frame clones, and not every one. The sample has approximately 130,000 clones, roughly 87% seen once. The chain carries TRBV7-9 and TRBJ1-3; D remains unclear. This specimen consisted of peripheral blood, obtained 28 days after the second AZD1222 dose. The clonotype originates from an adult who received the AZD1222 COVID-19 vaccine. DNA of the CDR3: TGTGCCAGCACCTCAGCCGGAAACACCATATATTTT. Protein product: CASTSAGNTIYF.